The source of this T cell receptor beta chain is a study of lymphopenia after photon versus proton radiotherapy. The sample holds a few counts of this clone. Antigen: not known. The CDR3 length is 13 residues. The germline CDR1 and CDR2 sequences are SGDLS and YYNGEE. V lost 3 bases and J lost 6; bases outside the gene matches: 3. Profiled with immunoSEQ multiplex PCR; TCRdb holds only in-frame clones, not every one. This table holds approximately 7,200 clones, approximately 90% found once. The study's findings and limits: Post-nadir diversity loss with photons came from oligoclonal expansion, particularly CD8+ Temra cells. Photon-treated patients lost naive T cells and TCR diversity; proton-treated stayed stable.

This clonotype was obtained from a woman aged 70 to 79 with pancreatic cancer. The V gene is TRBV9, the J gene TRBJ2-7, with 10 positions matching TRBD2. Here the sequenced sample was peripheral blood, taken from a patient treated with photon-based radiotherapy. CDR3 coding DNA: TGTGCCAGCAGCGGGAGGACTAGCGGCGAGCAGTACTTC. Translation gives CASSGRTSGEQYF.